This passage covers 8 T cell receptor beta chains from one sample sequenced in a study of OX40 agonist ivuxolimab in advanced cancers. The method was immunoSEQ multiplex PCR; TCRdb's version includes in-frame clones alone and lacks a portion of them. The sample yields more than 35,000 clones, about 80% seen once. The sample was CD4+ or CD8+ T cells sorted from blood, taken in a trial of the OX40 agonist ivuxolimab. Every receptor here comes from an adult with an advanced solid tumor such as melanoma, head and neck, liver or kidney cancer.

V gene TRBV6-6 combines with J gene TRBJ1-2; 10 bases map to TRBD1. The CDR3 is 13 amino acids. V shed 6 bases, J shed 8 bases, and the junction held 6 bases outside the gene matches. Germline V gene lookup returns CDR1 MNHNY and CDR2 SVGAGI (reference sequence). The CDR3, as DNA: TGTGCCAGCAGCCCAGACAGGGGGCTCGGCTACACCTTC. It specifies CASSPDRGLGYTF.

The chain links TRBV10-2 to TRBJ2-3, with D uncertain. Trimming took off 4 bases at V and 4 bases at J, with 6 bases between the two ends. CDR1 is WSHSY, CDR2 SAAADI, per germline. There are 12 residues in the CDR3. This chain's CDR3 is CASSVRSDTQYF. CDR3 DNA: TGCGCCAGCAGTGTCCGGTCAGATACGCAGTATTTT.

In its sample, this clone was seen once. This chain links TRBV15 with TRBJ1-3, with 8 bases identical to TRBD1. The CDR3 has 13 amino acids. With 5 bases clipped from V and 7 bases from J, the junction kept 4 bases outside the gene matches. Germline loops: CDR1 LNHNV, CDR2 YYDKDF (reference sequence). For the CDR3, the DNA is TGTGCCACCAGCCCTAGGACAGGGAACACCATATATTTT. The encoded protein is CATSPRTGNTIYF.

The rearrangement links TRBV19 to TRBJ2-1; D might be TRBD2 (5 bases). The germline V and J ends were trimmed by 6 bases and 0 bases, with 15 bases remaining between them. Germline V gene data show CDR1 as LNHDA and CDR2 as SQIVND (reference sequence). This CDR3 comprises 16 residues. CDR3: CASRLRAGSSYNEQFF. Here the CDR3 DNA reads TGTGCCAGTAGATTGAGGGCGGGTAGCTCCTACAATGAGCAGTTCTTC.

This clone occurred once. The V gene is TRBV19, the J gene TRBJ1-4; D call uncertain. The length of the CDR3 is 11 residues. V shed 6 bases and J shed 8 bases, with 7 bases lying between them. Germline V gene sequence: CDR1 LNHDA, CDR2 SQIVND (reference sequence). The CDR3: CASRGEEKLFF. The CDR3 DNA follows: TGTGCCAGTAGGGGAGAGGAAAAACTGTTTTTT. The variable domain in full, with the rest retrieved from reference TRBV19 and TRBJ1-4, is DGGITQSPKYLFRKEGQNVTLSCEQNLNHDAMYWYRQDPGQGLRLIYYSQIVNDFQKGDIAEGYSVSREKKESFPLTVTSAQKNPTAFYLCASRGEEKLFFGSGTQLSVL.

The J gene is TRBJ1-5, the V gene TRBV28; 10 nucleotides align to TRBD1. Per the germline V gene, CDR1 is MDHEN and CDR2 is SYDVKM. The CDR3 is 15 amino acids. V shed 5 bases, J shed 5 bases, and the junction held 6 bases outside the gene matches. CDR3 amino acids: CASSQPGQGYQPQHF. In nucleotides, the CDR3 is TGTGCCAGCAGTCAACCGGGACAGGGGTATCAGCCCCAGCATTTT.

The chain links TRBV5-3 to TRBJ2-5, with 8 bases matching TRBD1. The J call may be in error: the DNA end matches TRBJ2-7 better. TRBV5-3 is known as an ORF, though its function is uncertain. This CDR3 spans 12 amino acids. CDR3 in DNA: TGTGCCAGAAGCCAGGACAGGGACGAGCAGTACTTC. It specifies CARSQDRDEQYF.

V gene TRBV28 combines with J gene TRBJ2-7; 9 positions match TRBD1. V lost 6 bases, J lost 3 bases, and 9 bases stayed unmatched. The CDR3 has 15 residues. Germline V gene lookup returns CDR1 MDHEN and CDR2 SYDVKM. The CDR3, as DNA: TGTGCCAGCAGGCCCCGTACAGGGGGCGTCTACGAGCAGTACTTC. Its translation: CASRPRTGGVYEQYF.